This TCR beta chain emerged from a study of cytomegalovirus exposure and HLA in healthy donors. Study-level information: In an early release, HLA-typed donors contributed tens of millions of unique TCR sequences. Study results and caveats: Presence/absence analysis assumed near-uniform sequencing depth across donors. Among donors in an Asian-associated ancestry cluster, a later analysis reportedly found fewer N-insertions than the roughly 700-donor mean. DRB1 showed the most TCR associations and HLA-C the fewest in a later analysis, as rates varied by HLA locus.

The V and J ends lost 6 bases and 2 bases, in that order; junction bases with no gene match: 6. CDR1 and CDR2 (germline): MNHNS, SASEGT. CDR3 length: 15 residues. Details on this clone: The antigen is unknown.

It was with 60 Vbeta and 13 Jbeta primers that the PCR ran. Repertoires were generated with immunoSEQ multiplex PCR, while TCRdb's copy carries only in-frame clones and drops some. The data show about 100,000 clones, over 75% seen once. This chain connects TRBV6-1 to TRBJ2-4; 8 bases fit TRBD1. Sequencing used PBMCs. This TCR was sampled from a man aged 25-40 years in good health and CMV-seronegative. The CDR3 sequence: CASRDRVFTKNIQYF. CDR3 sequence (DNA): TGTGCCAGCAGGGACAGGGTTTTTACCAAAAACATTCAGTACTTC.